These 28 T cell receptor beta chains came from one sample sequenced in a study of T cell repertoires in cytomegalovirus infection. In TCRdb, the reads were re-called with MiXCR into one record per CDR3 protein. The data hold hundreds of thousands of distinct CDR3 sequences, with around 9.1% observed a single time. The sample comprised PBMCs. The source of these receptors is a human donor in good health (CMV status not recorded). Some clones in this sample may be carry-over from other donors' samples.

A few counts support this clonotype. The CDR3 bases are TGTGCCAGCAGCTTGGGACCAACACGGCGTGGCGGGGAGCTGTTTTTT. This translates into CASSLGPTRRGGELFF. The chain recombines TRBV5-6 with TRBJ2-2; D not resolved. Trimming removed 0 bases from V and 7 bases from J, with 16 bases in between. Germline V gene lookup returns CDR1 SGHDT and CDR2 YYEEEE. The CDR3 runs 16 residues.

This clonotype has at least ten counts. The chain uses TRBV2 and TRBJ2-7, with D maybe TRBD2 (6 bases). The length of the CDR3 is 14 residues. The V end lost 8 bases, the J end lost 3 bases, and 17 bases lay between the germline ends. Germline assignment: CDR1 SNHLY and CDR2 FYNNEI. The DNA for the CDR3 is TGTGCCAGCCTTCTAGGAGGGTTGAACTACGAGCAGTACTTC. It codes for CASLLGGLNYEQYF.

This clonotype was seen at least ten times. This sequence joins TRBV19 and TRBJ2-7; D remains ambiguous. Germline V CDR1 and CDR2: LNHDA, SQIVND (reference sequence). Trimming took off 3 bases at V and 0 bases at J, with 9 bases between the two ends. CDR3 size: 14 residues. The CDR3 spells CASSIVHTSYEQYV. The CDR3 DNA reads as TGTGCCAGTAGTATTGTCCATACCTCCTACGAGCAGTACGTC.

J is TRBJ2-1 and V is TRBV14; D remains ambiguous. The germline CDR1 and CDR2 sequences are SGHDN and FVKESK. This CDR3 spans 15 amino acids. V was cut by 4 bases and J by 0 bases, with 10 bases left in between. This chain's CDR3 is CASSLRMASYNEQFF. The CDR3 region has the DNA TGTGCCAGCAGCCTCCGGATGGCCTCCTACAATGAGCAGTTCTTC.

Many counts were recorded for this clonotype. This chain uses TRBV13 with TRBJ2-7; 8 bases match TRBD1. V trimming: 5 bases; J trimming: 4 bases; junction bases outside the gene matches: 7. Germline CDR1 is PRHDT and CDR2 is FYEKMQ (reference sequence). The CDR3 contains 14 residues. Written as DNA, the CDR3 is TGTGCCAGCAGCGGACAGGGTTTGGGTTACGAGCAGTACTTC. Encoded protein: CASSGQGLGYEQYF.

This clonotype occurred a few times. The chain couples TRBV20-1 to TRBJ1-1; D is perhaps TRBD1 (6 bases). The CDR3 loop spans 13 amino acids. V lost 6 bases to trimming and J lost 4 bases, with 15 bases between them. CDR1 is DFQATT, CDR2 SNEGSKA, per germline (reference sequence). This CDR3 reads CSAPIGTSTEAFF. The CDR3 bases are TGCAGTGCCCCAATAGGGACAAGCACTGAAGCTTTCTTT.

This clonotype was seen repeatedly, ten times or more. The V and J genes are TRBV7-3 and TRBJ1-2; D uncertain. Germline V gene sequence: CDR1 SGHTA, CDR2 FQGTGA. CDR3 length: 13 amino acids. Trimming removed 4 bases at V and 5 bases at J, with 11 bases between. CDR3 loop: CASSSDGSYGYTF. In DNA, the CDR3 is TGTGCCAGCAGCTCGGACGGCTCATATGGCTACACCTTC.

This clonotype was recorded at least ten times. CDR3: CASSVGTGSSGANVLTF. The CDR3 DNA follows: TGTGCCAGCAGCGTAGGCACAGGGAGCTCTGGGGCCAACGTCCTGACTTTC. The gene calls are TRBV9 and TRBJ2-6, with D possibly being TRBD1 (6 bases). The CDR3 contains 17 residues. Between the trimmed V and J ends, which lost 0 bases and 0 bases, there was a span of 10 bases. Germline V gives CDR1 SGDLS, CDR2 YYNGEE.

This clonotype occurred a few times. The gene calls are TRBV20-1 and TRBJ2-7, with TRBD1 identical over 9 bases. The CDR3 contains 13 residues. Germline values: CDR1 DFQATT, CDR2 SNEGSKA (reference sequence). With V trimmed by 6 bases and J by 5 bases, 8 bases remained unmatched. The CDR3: CSAHRTGVDEQYV. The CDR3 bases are TGCAGTGCCCATAGGACAGGGGTGGACGAGCAGTACGTC.

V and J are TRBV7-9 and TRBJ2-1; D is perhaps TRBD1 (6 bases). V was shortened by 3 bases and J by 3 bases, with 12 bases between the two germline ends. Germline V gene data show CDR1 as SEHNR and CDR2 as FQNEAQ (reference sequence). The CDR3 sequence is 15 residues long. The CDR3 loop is CASSFYRADYNEQFF. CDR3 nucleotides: TGTGCCAGCAGCTTCTACAGGGCCGACTACAATGAGCAGTTCTTC.

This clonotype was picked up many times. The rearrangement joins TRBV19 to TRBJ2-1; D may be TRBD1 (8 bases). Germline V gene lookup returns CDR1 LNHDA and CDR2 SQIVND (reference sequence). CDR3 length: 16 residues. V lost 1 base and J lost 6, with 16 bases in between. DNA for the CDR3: TGTGCCAGTAGTATAGGAAACAGGGGGGGTGGCAATGAGCAGTTCTTC. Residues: CASSIGNRGGGNEQFF.

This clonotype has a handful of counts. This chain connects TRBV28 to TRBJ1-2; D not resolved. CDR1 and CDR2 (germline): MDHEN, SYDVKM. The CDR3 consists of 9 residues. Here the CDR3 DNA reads TGTGCGTCCGGCGGGGGCTACACCTTC. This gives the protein CASGGGYTF.

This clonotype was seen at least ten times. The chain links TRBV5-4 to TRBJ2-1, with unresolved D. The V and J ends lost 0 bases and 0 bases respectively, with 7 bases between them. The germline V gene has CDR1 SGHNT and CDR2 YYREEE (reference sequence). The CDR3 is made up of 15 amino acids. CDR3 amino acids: CASSLDKSSYNEQFF. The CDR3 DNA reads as TGTGCCAGCAGCTTGGACAAAAGCTCCTACAATGAGCAGTTCTTC.

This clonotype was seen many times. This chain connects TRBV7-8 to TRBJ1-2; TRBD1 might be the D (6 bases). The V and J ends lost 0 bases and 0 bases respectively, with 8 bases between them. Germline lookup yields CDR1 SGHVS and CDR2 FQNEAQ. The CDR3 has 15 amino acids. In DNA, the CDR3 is TGTGCCAGCAGCTTAGCAGGGGGAACTAACTATGGCTACACCTTC. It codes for CASSLAGGTNYGYTF.

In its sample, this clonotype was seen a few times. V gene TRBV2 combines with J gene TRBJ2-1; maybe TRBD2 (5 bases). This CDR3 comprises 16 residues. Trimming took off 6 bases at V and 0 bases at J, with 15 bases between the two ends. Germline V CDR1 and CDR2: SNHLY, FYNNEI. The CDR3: CASSPTTGNSYNEQFF. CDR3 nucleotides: TGTGCCAGCAGCCCTACTACGGGAAACTCCTACAATGAGCAGTTCTTC. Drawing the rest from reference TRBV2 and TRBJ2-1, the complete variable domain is EPEVTQTPSHQVTQMGQEVILRCVPISNHLYFYWYRQILGQKVEFLVSFYNNEISEKSEIFDDQFSVERPDGSNFTLKIRSTKLEDSAMYFCASSPTTGNSYNEQFFGPGTRLTVL.

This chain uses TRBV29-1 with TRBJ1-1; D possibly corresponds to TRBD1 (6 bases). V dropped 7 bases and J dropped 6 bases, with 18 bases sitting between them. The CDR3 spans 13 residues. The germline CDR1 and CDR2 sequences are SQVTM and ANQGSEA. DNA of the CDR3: TGCAGCGATCTGACAGGCGCTCGACCTGAAGCTTTCTTT. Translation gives CSDLTGARPEAFF.

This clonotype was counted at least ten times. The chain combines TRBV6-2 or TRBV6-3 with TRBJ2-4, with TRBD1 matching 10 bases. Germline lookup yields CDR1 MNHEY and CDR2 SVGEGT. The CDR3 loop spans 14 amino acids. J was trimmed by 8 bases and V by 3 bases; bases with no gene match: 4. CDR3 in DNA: TGTGCCAGCAGTTATGGGACAGGGGTGGACATTCAGTACTTC. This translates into CASSYGTGVDIQYF.

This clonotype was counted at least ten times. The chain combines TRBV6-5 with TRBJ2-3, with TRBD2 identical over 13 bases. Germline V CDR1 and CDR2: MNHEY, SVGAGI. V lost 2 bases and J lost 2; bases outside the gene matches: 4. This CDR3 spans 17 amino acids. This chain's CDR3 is CASSYLGTSGVTDTQYF. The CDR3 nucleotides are TGTGCCAGCAGTTACCTCGGGACTAGCGGGGTCACAGATACGCAGTATTTT.

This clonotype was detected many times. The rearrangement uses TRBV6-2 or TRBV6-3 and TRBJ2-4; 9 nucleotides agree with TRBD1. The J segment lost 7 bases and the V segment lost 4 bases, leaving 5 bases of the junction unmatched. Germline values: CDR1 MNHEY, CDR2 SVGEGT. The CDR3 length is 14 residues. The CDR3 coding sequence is TGTGCCAGCAGTTCGACAGGGGGAGGGAACATTCAGTACTTC. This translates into CASSSTGGGNIQYF.

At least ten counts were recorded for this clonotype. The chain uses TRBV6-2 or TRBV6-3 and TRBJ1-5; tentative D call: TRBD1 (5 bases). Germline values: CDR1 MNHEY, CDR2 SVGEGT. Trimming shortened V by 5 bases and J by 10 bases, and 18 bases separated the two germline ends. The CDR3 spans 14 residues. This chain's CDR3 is CASSKSRDVSPQHF. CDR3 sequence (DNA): TGTGCCAGCAGTAAAAGCCGGGACGTGTCCCCCCAGCATTTT.

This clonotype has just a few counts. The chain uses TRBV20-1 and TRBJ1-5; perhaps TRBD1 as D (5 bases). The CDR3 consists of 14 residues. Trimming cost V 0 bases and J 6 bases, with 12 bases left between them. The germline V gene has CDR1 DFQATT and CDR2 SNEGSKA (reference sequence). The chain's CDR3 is CSARDGGGFQPQHF. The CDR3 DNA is TGCAGTGCTAGAGATGGGGGGGGATTTCAGCCCCAGCATTTT.

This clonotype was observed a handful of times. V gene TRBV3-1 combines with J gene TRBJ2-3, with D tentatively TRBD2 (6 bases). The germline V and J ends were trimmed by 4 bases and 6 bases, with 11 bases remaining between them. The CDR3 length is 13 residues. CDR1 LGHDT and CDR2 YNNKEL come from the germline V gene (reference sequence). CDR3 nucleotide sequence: TGTGCCAGCAGCCGGGACTTAGGGGATACGCAGTATTTT. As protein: CASSRDLGDTQYF.

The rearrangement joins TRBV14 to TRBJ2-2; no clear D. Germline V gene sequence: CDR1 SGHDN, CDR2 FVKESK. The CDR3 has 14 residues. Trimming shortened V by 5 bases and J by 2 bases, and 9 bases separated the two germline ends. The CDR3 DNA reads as TGTGCCAGCAGCGGCTGGCTCAACACCGGGGAGCTGTTTTTT. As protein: CASSGWLNTGELFF.

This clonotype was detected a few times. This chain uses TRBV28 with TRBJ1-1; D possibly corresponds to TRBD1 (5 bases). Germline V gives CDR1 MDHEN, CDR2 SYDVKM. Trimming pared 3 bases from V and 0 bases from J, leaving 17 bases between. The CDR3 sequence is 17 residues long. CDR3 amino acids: CASSFGRGGIVNTEAFF. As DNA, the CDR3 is TGTGCCAGCAGTTTCGGGCGGGGGGGGATAGTGAACACTGAAGCTTTCTTT.

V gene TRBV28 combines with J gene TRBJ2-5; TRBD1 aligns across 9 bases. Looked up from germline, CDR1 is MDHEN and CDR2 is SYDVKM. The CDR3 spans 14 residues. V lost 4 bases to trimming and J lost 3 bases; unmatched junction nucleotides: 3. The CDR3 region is CASSSGTGKETQYF. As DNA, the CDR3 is TGTGCCAGCAGTTCGGGGACAGGGAAAGAGACCCAGTACTTC.

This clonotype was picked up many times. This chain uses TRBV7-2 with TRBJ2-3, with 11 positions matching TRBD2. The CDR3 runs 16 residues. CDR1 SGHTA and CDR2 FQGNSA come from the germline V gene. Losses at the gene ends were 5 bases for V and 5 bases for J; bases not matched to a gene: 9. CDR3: CASSDLAGGTRDTQYF. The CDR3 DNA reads TGTGCCAGCAGCGATCTAGCGGGGGGCACCAGAGATACGCAGTATTTT. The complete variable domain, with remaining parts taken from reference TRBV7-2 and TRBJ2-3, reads GAGVSQSPSNKVTEKGKDVELRCDPISGHTALYWYRQSLGQGLEFLIYFQGNSAPDKSGLPSDRFSAERTGGSVSTLTIQRTQQEDSAVYLCASSDLAGGTRDTQYFGPGTRLTVL.

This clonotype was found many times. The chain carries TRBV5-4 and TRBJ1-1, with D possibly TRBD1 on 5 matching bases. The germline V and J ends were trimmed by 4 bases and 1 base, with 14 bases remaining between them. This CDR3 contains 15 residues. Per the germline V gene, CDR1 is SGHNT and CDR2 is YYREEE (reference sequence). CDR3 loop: CASSDPVRANTEAFF. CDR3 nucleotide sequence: TGTGCCAGCAGCGACCCTGTCAGGGCGAACACTGAAGCTTTCTTT.

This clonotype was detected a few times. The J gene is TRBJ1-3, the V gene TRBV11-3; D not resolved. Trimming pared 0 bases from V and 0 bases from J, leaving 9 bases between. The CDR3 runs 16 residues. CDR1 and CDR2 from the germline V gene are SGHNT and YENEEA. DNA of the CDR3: TGTGCCAGCAGCTTAGAGGGCACCCTCTCTGGAAACACCATATATTTT. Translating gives CASSLEGTLSGNTIYF.